These 16 T cell receptor beta chains were all obtained from the same sample, sequenced in a study of blood T cell repertoires in COVID-19. TCRdb's copy holds only in-frame clones and misses some; the assay was immunoSEQ multiplex PCR. The sample includes tens of thousands of clones, 80% to 90% of them seen just once. Sequencing was performed on peripheral blood. These TCRs come from a man older than 75 with acute or convalescent COVID-19.

The CDR3 reads CASSHGQGGQPQHF. DNA for the CDR3: TGTGCCAGCAGCCACGGACAGGGTGGCCAGCCCCAGCATTTT. The V call is TRBV6-2 or TRBV6-3, the J call TRBJ1-5; 8 bases match TRBD1. Germline assignment: CDR1 MNHEY and CDR2 SVGEGT. CDR3 size: 14 residues. Trimming at V came to 6 bases and at J to 7 bases, leaving 8 bases not matched to a gene.

The chain is built from TRBV7-2 and TRBJ2-3; 10 nucleotides line up with TRBD1. The V gene end was trimmed by 4 bases and the J gene end by 0 bases; junction bases not matched to a gene: 4. The CDR3 has 16 residues. The germline gives CDR1 SGHTA, CDR2 FQGNSA. The CDR3 reads CASSYEGQGSTDTQYF. In DNA form, the CDR3 reads TGTGCCAGCAGCTACGAGGGACAGGGGAGCACAGATACGCAGTATTTT.

The rearrangement joins TRBV5-8 to TRBJ1-3; no firm D call. The CDR3 loop spans 17 amino acids. The V and J ends lost 0 bases and 0 bases respectively, with 13 bases between them. Germline CDR1 reads SGHTS; CDR2 reads YDEGEE. In DNA form, the CDR3 reads TGTGCCAGCAGCTTGGAGCGTCCGGCACTCTCTGGAAACACCATATATTTT. Its protein product is CASSLERPALSGNTIYF. Using reference TRBV5-8 and TRBJ1-3 for the parts outside the CDR3, the full variable domain is EAGVTQSPTHLIKTRGQQATLRCSPISGHTSVYWYQQALGLGLQFLLWYDEGEERNRGNFPPRFSGRQFPNYSSELNVNALELEDSALYLCASSLERPALSGNTIYFGEGSWLTVV.

This clone appeared a single time. This CDR3 is also generated by other DNA sequences in the sample. The V call is TRBV30, the J call TRBJ1-1; tentatively, D is TRBD1 (6 bases). Germline CDR1 and CDR2: GTSNPN and SVGIG (reference sequence). The V end lost 1 base, the J end lost 5 bases, and 14 bases lay between the germline ends. This CDR3 contains 14 residues. This CDR3 reads CAWSGVRGWTEAFF. The CDR3 nucleotides read TGTGCCTGGAGTGGGGTTAGGGGGTGGACTGAAGCTTTCTTT.

Here the CDR3 reads CASSEALPSGGNEQFF. In nucleotides, the CDR3 is TGTGCCAGCAGTGAAGCGTTGCCTAGCGGGGGTAATGAGCAGTTCTTC. J is TRBJ2-1 and V is TRBV2; 10 bases are shared with TRBD2. The CDR3 covers 16 residues. The germline CDR1 and CDR2 sequences are SNHLY and FYNNEI. V gave up 0 bases and J gave up 7 bases; unmatched junction bases: 6.

Only one count was recorded for this clone. The chain's CDR3 is CASRQTAGNTEAFF. The CDR3 DNA sequence: TGCGCCAGCAGGCAGACTGCCGGTAACACTGAAGCTTTCTTT. V is TRBV5-1 and J is TRBJ1-1, with D unresolved. CDR1 and CDR2 from the germline V gene are SGHRS and YFSETQ. The CDR3 totals 14 residues. V was shortened by 5 bases and J by 2 bases, with 13 bases between the two germline ends.

The CDR3 coding sequence is TGTGCCAGCAGTGTACAGGGGTCGAGTAATTCACCCCTCCACTTT. Amino acids: CASSVQGSSNSPLHF. The V and J genes are TRBV2 and TRBJ1-6; TRBD1 aligns across 7 bases. V was pared by 4 bases and J by 6 bases, with 6 bases of the junction left unmatched. CDR1 is SNHLY, CDR2 FYNNEI, per germline. This CDR3 has 15 amino acids.

This clone occurred once. The V gene is TRBV14, the J gene TRBJ1-4; unclear D gene. This CDR3 spans 14 amino acids. In germline, CDR1 is SGHDN, CDR2 FVKESK. V was shortened by 1 base and J by 1 base, with 4 bases between the two germline ends. The CDR3 protein is CASSQAGTNEKLFF. The CDR3 bases are TGTGCCAGCAGCCAAGCCGGAACTAATGAAAAACTGTTTTTT.

V gene TRBV5-4 combines with J gene TRBJ2-5, with 13 positions matching TRBD2. This CDR3 comprises 17 residues. V lost 2 bases and J lost 5; bases outside the gene matches: 9. Germline V gene data show CDR1 as SGHNT and CDR2 as YYREEE (reference sequence). This CDR3 reads CASSFSGLAGEGETQYF. DNA of the CDR3: TGTGCCAGCAGCTTTTCCGGACTAGCGGGGGAGGGGGAGACCCAGTACTTC.

CDR3 nucleotide sequence: TGTGCCAGCTCACGGGGACAGGCGGAGGCTGGAAACACCATATATTTT. Translated, it gives CASSRGQAEAGNTIYF. J is TRBJ1-3 and V is TRBV18; 8 nucleotides align to TRBD1. Germline assignment: CDR1 KGHSH and CDR2 LQKENI. The CDR3 loop spans 16 amino acids. V was pared by 4 bases and J by 2 bases, with 7 bases of the junction left unmatched. Filled out from reference TRBV18 and TRBJ1-3, the complete variable domain reads NAGVMQNPRHLVRRRGQEARLRCSPMKGHSHVYWYRQLPEEGLKFMVYLQKENIIDESGMPKERFSAEFPKEGPSILRIQQVVRGDSAAYFCASSRGQAEAGNTIYFGEGSWLTVV.

V and J are TRBV10-3 and TRBJ2-5; D gene ambiguous. Per germline, CDR1 ENHRY and CDR2 SYGVKD. The CDR3 extends over 12 amino acids. Deletions cut 6 bases from V and 1 base from J, with 6 bases between. Here the CDR3 reads CAIRQSQETQYF. Written as DNA, the CDR3 is TGTGCCATCAGACAAAGCCAAGAGACCCAGTACTTC.

The chain links TRBV2 to TRBJ1-2; tentatively, D is TRBD1 (6 bases). V lost 3 bases, J lost 7 bases, and 18 bases lay in between. Germline-derived CDR1 and CDR2 are SNHLY and FYNNEI. The CDR3 covers 15 residues. The CDR3 sequence is CASSECGQGRCGYTF. In DNA form, the CDR3 reads TGTGCCAGCAGTGAGTGTGGGCAGGGGAGATGTGGCTACACCTTC.

A few counts support this clone. The chain recombines TRBV19 with TRBJ1-1; 8 nucleotides match TRBD1. Germline trimming cut 6 bases from V and 2 bases from J; bases unmatched to any gene: 8. CDR3 size: 15 residues. Germline V gives CDR1 LNHDA, CDR2 SQIVND (reference sequence). CDR3 region: CASSRGQGHNTEAFF. The CDR3 DNA reads TGTGCCAGTAGCCGAGGACAGGGACATAACACTGAAGCTTTCTTT.

The gene calls are TRBV2 and TRBJ1-5, with no clear D. This CDR3 spans 15 amino acids. Germline V gene lookup returns CDR1 SNHLY and CDR2 FYNNEI. V lost 5 bases and J 0 bases, leaving 11 bases between the germline ends. DNA for the CDR3: TGTGCCAGCAGTCGGGAGAGACATAGCAATCAGCCCCAGCATTTT. Translating gives CASSRERHSNQPQHF.

V usage is TRBV30 and J usage is TRBJ1-6, with 7 bases lining up with TRBD1. CDR1 GTSNPN and CDR2 SVGIG come from the germline V gene (reference sequence). This CDR3 comprises 14 residues. V dropped 0 bases and J dropped 8; count of bases not matched to a gene: 4. The CDR3 protein is CAWSVEGAYSPLHF. CDR3 DNA: TGTGCCTGGAGTGTAGAGGGGGCTTATTCACCCCTCCACTTT.

The rearrangement joins TRBV24-1 to TRBJ2-5; 7 nucleotides line up with TRBD2. The CDR3 covers 14 residues. Germline CDR1 is KGHDR and CDR2 is SFDVKD. V was clipped by 3 bases and J by 5 bases; unmatched bases: 5. The CDR3 sequence is CATSDTDGRETQYF. Here the CDR3 DNA reads TGTGCCACCAGTGATACAGACGGGAGGGAGACCCAGTACTTC.